What follows are 25 T cell receptor beta chains derived from one specimen sequenced in a study of blood T cell repertoires in COVID-19. Sequencing was performed with immunoSEQ multiplex PCR; in TCRdb, only in-frame clones are kept and a portion is missing. The table lists 250,000 to 300,000 clones, approximately 90% of them singletons, with around 5.8% in the top ten. Sequencing input: peripheral blood. These receptor sequences come from a woman aged 50 to 60 with COVID-19, enrolled during active disease.

The genes are TRBV4-1 and TRBJ2-7; the match to TRBD1 covers 9 bases. This CDR3 region has 15 residues. V shed 3 bases, J shed 9 bases, and the junction held 12 bases outside the gene matches. Germline assignment: CDR1 MGHRA and CDR2 YSYEKL. The CDR3 DNA is TGCGCCAGCAGCCAGCCGGGACAGGGACGTTATGGGCAGTACTTC. Translation gives CASSQPGQGRYGQYF.

The chain combines TRBV19 with TRBJ2-1; D is unclear. V was shortened by 10 bases and J by 0 bases, with 16 bases between the two germline ends. CDR3 length: 15 amino acids. Germline-derived CDR1 and CDR2 are LNHDA and SQIVND (reference sequence). Written as DNA, the CDR3 is TGTGCCACCAACCAAGCGATGAGCTCCTACAATGAGCAGTTCTTC. Its protein product is CATNQAMSSYNEQFF.

The chain combines TRBV6-6 with TRBJ1-1; D remains unclear. Germline CDR1 is MNHNY and CDR2 is SVGAGI (reference sequence). The CDR3 consists of 16 residues. The V gene lost 2 bases and the J gene lost 1 base, with 14 bases spanning the gap. The CDR3 nucleotides are TGTGCCAGCAGTTACATGCGTAGCGATCCGAACACTGAAGCTTTCTTT. Translated: CASSYMRSDPNTEAFF.

This chain joins TRBV18 and TRBJ1-6; TRBD1 matches 7 bases. The junction had 4 bases not matched to a gene; V was cut back by 3 bases and J by 5 bases. This CDR3 has 15 residues. Germline V gives CDR1 KGHSH, CDR2 LQKENI. The CDR3, as DNA: TGTGCCAGCTCACCTCCGACAGGGAATAATTCACCCCTCCACTTT. Translating it yields CASSPPTGNNSPLHF.

The chain recombines TRBV3-1 (or the pseudogene TRBV3-2) with TRBJ2-1; a weak D match, TRBD2 (6 bases). Germline values: CDR1 LGHDT, CDR2 YNNKEL (reference sequence). CDR3 length: 14 amino acids. Trimming shortened V by 6 bases and J by 0 bases, and 9 bases separated the two germline ends. CDR3 nucleotides: TGTGCCAGCAGTCACGGGAGCTCCTACAATGAGCAGTTCTTC. It specifies CASSHGSSYNEQFF.

The V and J genes are TRBV27 and TRBJ1-2; 11 bases agree with TRBD1. J gave up 6 bases and V 3 bases, and 6 bases lay outside the gene matches. The germline V gene has CDR1 MNHEY and CDR2 SMNVEV (reference sequence). There are 15 residues in the CDR3. The CDR3 DNA sequence: TGTGCCAGCAGTTTCGAGCGGACAGGGGGCGATGGCTACACCTTC. Residues: CASSFERTGGDGYTF.

The chain combines TRBV12-3 or TRBV12-4 with TRBJ1-1; D possibly corresponds to TRBD1 (5 bases). With 5 bases removed from V and 5 bases from J, the gap between germline ends came to 12 bases. This CDR3 region has 13 residues. The CDR3 reads CASSAGPGTEAFF. The CDR3 nucleotides are TGTGCCAGCAGTGCCGGGCCAGGGACTGAAGCTTTCTTT.

This sequence joins TRBV7-9 and TRBJ2-3; D call uncertain. With 4 bases removed from V and 3 bases from J, the gap between germline ends came to 8 bases. The CDR3 runs to 13 residues. CDR1 is SEHNR and CDR2 is FQNEAQ in the germline V gene (reference sequence). In DNA form, the CDR3 reads TGTGCCAGCAGCTCCCTTAATACAGATACGCAGTATTTT. Amino acids: CASSSLNTDTQYF.

J is TRBJ1-1 and V is TRBV5-8, with D hard to call. Germline CDR1 is SGHTS and CDR2 is YDEGEE. This CDR3 spans 12 amino acids. V was pared by 5 bases and J by 6 bases, with 11 bases between. The CDR3 reads CASSQTRAEAFF. In DNA form, the CDR3 reads TGTGCCAGCAGTCAGACCCGGGCTGAAGCTTTCTTT.

CDR3 sequence reads: CAWSVSPGQGYEQYF. The CDR3 DNA reads TGTGCCTGGAGTGTAAGCCCGGGACAGGGCTACGAGCAGTACTTC. The chain links TRBV30 to TRBJ2-7; 9 bases fit TRBD1. CDR1 GTSNPN and CDR2 SVGIG come from the germline V gene (reference sequence). V lost 0 bases to trimming and J lost 3 bases; unmatched junction nucleotides: 6. This CDR3 region has 15 residues.

This chain connects TRBV23-1 to TRBJ2-3, with D tentatively TRBD2 (7 bases). TRBV23-1 falls under the ORF class, with uncertain function. The CDR3 covers 13 residues. V was pared by 11 bases and J by 2 bases, with 14 bases between. The CDR3 region has the DNA TGCGCCTGCGGGGGCGAGGACACAGATACGCAGTATTTT. Translated: CACGGEDTDTQYF.

The chain combines TRBV5-1 with TRBJ2-1; TRBD2 matches 7 bases. The CDR3 is made up of 16 amino acids. Germline V gene sequence: CDR1 SGHRS, CDR2 YFSETQ. Trimming removed 0 bases from V and 2 bases from J; junction bases left unmatched: 5. The CDR3 sequence is CASSLERLAAYNEQFF. In nucleotides, the CDR3 is TGCGCCAGCAGCTTGGAACGGCTAGCGGCCTACAATGAGCAGTTCTTC.

This chain links TRBV3-1 (or the pseudogene TRBV3-2) with TRBJ2-7, with D possibly matching TRBD2 (6 bases). Trimming removed 4 bases at V and 7 bases at J, with 17 bases between. CDR1 and CDR2 from the germline V gene are LGHDT and YNNKEL (reference sequence). The length of the CDR3 is 14 residues. The CDR3 region has the DNA TGTGCCAGCAGCCCGGGACTTGCCCTTAGGGAGCAGTACTTC. This codes for CASSPGLALREQYF.

The V gene is TRBV9, the J gene TRBJ2-3; no clear D gene. Germline assignment: CDR1 SGDLS and CDR2 YYNGEE. CDR3 length: 14 residues. Trimming removed 0 bases from V and 0 bases from J, with 5 bases in between. DNA for the CDR3: TGTGCCAGCAGCGTAGCCCTCAGCACAGATACGCAGTATTTT. Its translation: CASSVALSTDTQYF.

V gene TRBV2 combines with J gene TRBJ2-3, with unresolved D. Per the germline V gene, CDR1 is SNHLY and CDR2 is FYNNEI. Trimming removed 5 bases at V and 7 bases at J, with 7 bases between. This CDR3 is 11 amino acids long. CDR3 sequence reads: CASSLANTQYF. The CDR3 DNA sequence: TGTGCCAGCAGTCTTGCGAATACGCAGTATTTT.

V and J are TRBV9 and TRBJ2-7, with TRBD2 matching 7 bases. CDR1 is SGDLS and CDR2 is YYNGEE in the germline V gene. V was clipped by 0 bases and J by 2 bases; unmatched bases: 8. The CDR3 is 16 residues long. CDR3 nucleotide sequence: TGTGCCAGCAGCGTAGCTGTCCTAGCGGCCACCTACGAGCAGTACTTC. This sequence encodes CASSVAVLAATYEQYF. Based on the CDR3 plus reference TRBV9 and TRBJ2-7, the full variable domain is DSGVTQTPKHLITATGQRVTLRCSPRSGDLSVYWYQQSLDQGLQFLIQYYNGEERAKGNILERFSAQQFPDLHSELNLSSLELGDSALYFCASSVAVLAATYEQYFGPGTRLTVT.

The rearrangement joins TRBV7-2 to TRBJ2-3; 12 bases map to TRBD2. Trimming cost V 4 bases and J 3 bases; bases outside gene matches: 5. Germline loops: CDR1 SGHTA, CDR2 FQGNSA. There are 16 residues in the CDR3. This CDR3 is CASSWGGTSGTDTQYF. The CDR3 nucleotides read TGTGCCAGCAGCTGGGGTGGGACTAGCGGGACAGATACGCAGTATTTT.

The chain combines TRBV7-9 with TRBJ1-2; 9 bases map to TRBD1. Germline CDR1 is SEHNR and CDR2 is FQNEAQ (reference sequence). The ends lost 2 bases at V and 8 bases at J; junction bases unmatched: 12. The CDR3 has 16 amino acids. The CDR3 DNA is TGTGCCAGCAGCTTAAAGTTCTCGGGACAGGGAGGCGGCTACACCTTC. Its translation is CASSLKFSGQGGGYTF.

The rearrangement links TRBV13 to TRBJ2-3; TRBD2 aligns across 8 bases. The ends lost 5 bases at V and 4 bases at J; junction bases unmatched: 14. This CDR3 has 17 amino acids. The V gene's germline CDR1 is PRHDT and CDR2 FYEKMQ (reference sequence). CDR3 in amino acids: CASSPSGASGFADTQYF. The DNA of the CDR3 is TGTGCCAGCAGCCCCTCTGGAGCTAGCGGGTTCGCAGATACGCAGTATTTT.

The chain combines TRBV7-9 with TRBJ1-4, with a weak D call TRBD1 (5 bases). CDR1 is SEHNR and CDR2 is FQNEAQ in the germline V gene (reference sequence). V was trimmed by 1 base and J by 3 bases, leaving 21 bases between them. The CDR3 covers 19 residues. The CDR3 protein is CASSLGLRGPFLANEKLFF. Written as DNA, the CDR3 is TGTGCCAGCAGCTTAGGGCTAAGGGGCCCATTTCTCGCTAATGAAAAACTGTTTTTT.

The chain links TRBV5-1 to TRBJ1-5; 9 nucleotides line up with TRBD1. This CDR3 has 13 amino acids. In germline, CDR1 is SGHRS, CDR2 YFSETQ. The V gene end was trimmed by 4 bases and the J gene end by 7 bases; junction bases not matched to a gene: 3. The CDR3 nucleotides are TGCGCCAGCAGCAGGACAGGGGAACAGCCCCAGCATTTT. Translation gives CASSRTGEQPQHF.

The genes are TRBV24-1 and TRBJ2-3, with 12 nucleotides matching TRBD2. From germline, CDR1 is KGHDR and CDR2 SFDVKD. Trimming took 4 bases from V and 1 from J; bases not matched to a gene: 2. The CDR3 has 16 amino acids. The CDR3 loop reads CATSERLAGGTDTQYF. CDR3 nucleotides: TGTGCCACCAGTGAACGACTAGCGGGAGGCACAGATACGCAGTATTTT.

The chain employs TRBV14 and TRBJ2-5; 13 bases match TRBD2. The V segment lost 4 bases and the J segment 5 bases; nucleotides outside the gene matches: 4. The CDR3 is 15 residues long. Looked up from germline, CDR1 is SGHDN and CDR2 is FVKESK. The CDR3 reads CASSRGLAGQETQYF. In DNA form, the CDR3 reads TGTGCCAGCAGCCGGGGACTAGCGGGACAGGAGACCCAGTACTTC.

V usage is TRBV12-3 or TRBV12-4 and J usage is TRBJ2-1, with D maybe TRBD2 (5 bases). Trimming removed 3 bases from V and 8 bases from J, with 11 bases in between. The CDR3 sequence is 13 residues long. CDR3 sequence (DNA): TGTGCCAGCAGTTTTTCGAGGGAAGATGAGCAGTTCTTC. Translating gives CASSFSREDEQFF.

The V gene is TRBV3-1 (or the pseudogene TRBV3-2), the J gene TRBJ2-6; TRBD1 matches at 9 bases. Germline CDR1 and CDR2: LGHDT and YNNKEL (reference sequence). V gave up 4 bases and J gave up 2 bases; unmatched junction bases: 9. The CDR3 runs to 18 residues. In DNA, the CDR3 is TGTGCCAGCAGCCCCGTAGGGACAGGGAGTACTGGGGCCAACGTCCTGACTTTC. Residues: CASSPVGTGSTGANVLTF.